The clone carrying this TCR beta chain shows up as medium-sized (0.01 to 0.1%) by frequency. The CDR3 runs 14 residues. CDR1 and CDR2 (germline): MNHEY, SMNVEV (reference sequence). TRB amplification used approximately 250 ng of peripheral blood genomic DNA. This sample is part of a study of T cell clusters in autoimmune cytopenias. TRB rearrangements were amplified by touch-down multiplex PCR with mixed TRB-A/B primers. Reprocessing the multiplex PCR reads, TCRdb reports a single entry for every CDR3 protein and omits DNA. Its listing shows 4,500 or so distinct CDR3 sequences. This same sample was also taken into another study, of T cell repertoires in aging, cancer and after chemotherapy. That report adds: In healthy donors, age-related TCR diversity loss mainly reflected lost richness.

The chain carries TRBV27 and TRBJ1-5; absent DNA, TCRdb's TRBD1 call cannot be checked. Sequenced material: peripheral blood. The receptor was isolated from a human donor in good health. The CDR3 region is CASSRGSSNQPQHF.